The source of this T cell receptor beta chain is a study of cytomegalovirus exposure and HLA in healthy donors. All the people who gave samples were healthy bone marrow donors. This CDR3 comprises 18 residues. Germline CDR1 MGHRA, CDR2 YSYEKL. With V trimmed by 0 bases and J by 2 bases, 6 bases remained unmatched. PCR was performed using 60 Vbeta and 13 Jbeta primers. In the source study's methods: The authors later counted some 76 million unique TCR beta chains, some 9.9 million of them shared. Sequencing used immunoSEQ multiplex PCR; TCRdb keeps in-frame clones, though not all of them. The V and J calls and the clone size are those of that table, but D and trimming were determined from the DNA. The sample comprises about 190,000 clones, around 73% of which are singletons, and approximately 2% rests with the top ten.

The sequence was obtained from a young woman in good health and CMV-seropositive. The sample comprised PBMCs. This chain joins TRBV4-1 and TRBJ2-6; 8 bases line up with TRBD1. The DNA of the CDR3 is TGCGCCAGCAGCCAAGACCGGCAGGGGGCCCCTGGGGCCAACGTCCTGACTTTC. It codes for CASSQDRQGAPGANVLTF.